The T cell receptor beta chain under discussion was sequenced for a study of blood T cell repertoires in COVID-19. At the level of the study: Acute and convalescent COVID-19 specimens originated in the United States, Italy and Spain. The cDNA or gDNA used as material had been derived from T cells, B-cell-depleted T cells, or PBMCs.

Libraries were prepared by immunoSEQ multiplex PCR; TCRdb keeps only in-frame clonotypes and omits some of them. Among more than 250,000 clones, more than 75% were seen once, and the ten largest hold less than 3%. The CDR3 runs 17 residues. The germline V gene encodes CDR1 SEHNR and CDR2 FQNEAQ (reference sequence). V shed 6 bases and J 1 base; nucleotides not matched to a gene: 12. The specimen sequenced was PBMCs or T cells enriched from blood (not recorded which). The V and J genes are TRBV7-9 and TRBJ1-3; 7 bases are shared with TRBD1. This receptor was taken from a woman aged 18-30 years who had recovered from COVID-19. CDR3 bases: TGTGCCAGCAGGTTCACAGGGGTTAACAGTTCTGGAAACACCATATATTTT. It codes for CASRFTGVNSSGNTIYF.